The present T cell receptor (beta chain) was sequenced within a study of blood T cell repertoires in COVID-19. As for the study in general: Both acute and convalescent COVID-19 samples were obtained from the United States, Italy and Spain. PBMCs, B-cell-depleted T cells, or T cells were the source of the cDNA or gDNA that made up the material.

CDR3 size: 14 residues. With V trimmed by 4 bases and J by 4 bases, 2 bases remained unmatched. Germline V gene data show CDR1 as SGDLS and CDR2 as YYNGEE. Per the study methods: Cell counts per sample came from amplifying reference gene primers. The table came from immunoSEQ multiplex PCR; TCRdb's copy has only in-frame clones and leaves some out. V, J and clone size derive from that table, while D and trimming were established from the DNA sequence. This sample has approximately 93,000 clones; 70% to 90% occur once, and the top ten carry over 0.45%. Sequencing input: peripheral blood. J is TRBJ2-1 and V is TRBV9, with 10 bases identical to TRBD2. This TCR came from a man in his fifties or sixties with acute or convalescent COVID-19. The CDR3 DNA follows: TGTGCCAGCAGCATTAGCGGGGGGTACAATGAGCAGTTCTTC. This sequence encodes CASSISGGYNEQFF.